Presented here are 28 T cell receptor beta chains from one specimen sequenced in a study of Graves' ophthalmopathy and Graves' hyperthyroidism. The sequenced template was RNA, covering the TCR beta CDR3 region. Investigators did first-round RT-PCR with HTBI primers, then second-round multiplex PCR. TCRdb itself ran the multiplex PCR reads through MiXCR, one entry per CDR3 protein. The sample yields over 450,000 distinct CDR3 sequences, roughly an eighth seen once. Sample: blood. Receptors originate from a woman in her twenties or thirties with Graves' ophthalmopathy.

This clonotype has a handful of counts. A much more abundant neighbour one base away suggests this may be a read error. The chain links TRBV15 to TRBJ1-1; 9 bases agree with TRBD1. The germline V gene has CDR1 LNHNV and CDR2 YYDKDF (reference sequence). The CDR3 extends over 12 amino acids. The CDR3 here is CTTSTNRGPGFF. The CDR3 DNA reads TGTACCACCAGCACAAACAGGGGGCCGGGTTTCTTT.

At least ten counts were recorded for this clonotype. The rearrangement joins TRBV6-1 to TRBJ1-2, with TRBD1 matching 10 bases. Germline V gives CDR1 MNHNS, CDR2 SASEGT. Unmatched junction bases numbered 5, after V lost 5 bases and J lost 2 bases. CDR3 length equals 15 residues. The CDR3 DNA reads TGTGCCAGCAGTAAGGACAGGGGGTTAAACTATGGCTACACCTTC. Encoded protein: CASSKDRGLNYGYTF.

In this sample, this clonotype turned up many times. The CDR3 bases are TGTGCCAGCAGCGAAAAGACATACTACGAGCAGTACTTC. It yields the protein CASSEKTYYEQYF. The chain has TRBV2 and TRBJ2-7; D gene ambiguous. Deletions cut 6 bases from V and 3 bases from J, with 12 bases between. In germline, CDR1 is SNHLY, CDR2 FYNNEI. This CDR3 region has 13 residues.

This clonotype was observed many times. The chain has TRBV5-1 and TRBJ2-4; 11 bases are shared with TRBD1. CDR1 and CDR2 from the germline V gene are SGHRS and YFSETQ. Trimming removed 2 bases from V and 1 base from J; junction bases left unmatched: 2. The CDR3 runs 16 residues. The DNA of the CDR3 is TGCGCCAGCAGCTTAGGACAGGGGGCTGCCAAAAACATTCAGTACTTC. Its protein is CASSLGQGAAKNIQYF.

This clonotype was observed at least ten times. The rearrangement links TRBV12-3 or TRBV12-4 to TRBJ1-2; TRBD1 is a possible D gene (6 bases). V lost 6 bases and J lost 4, with 18 bases in between. The CDR3 has 15 amino acids. Here the CDR3 DNA reads TGTGCCAGCAGCCCCCTTGGGGGGCTGGTCTATGGCTACACCTTC. It encodes CASSPLGGLVYGYTF.

The chain recombines TRBV2 with TRBJ2-7, with D perhaps matching TRBD1 (5 bases). Germline V lookup: CDR1 SNHLY, CDR2 FYNNEI. Trimming stripped 1 base from V and 0 bases from J, with 10 bases between. This CDR3 is 15 amino acids long. CDR3 residues: CASSEGGHHSYEQYF. As DNA, the CDR3 is TGTGCCAGCAGTGAAGGTGGACACCACTCCTACGAGCAGTACTTC. Complete variable domain (other parts from reference TRBV2 and TRBJ2-7): EPEVTQTPSHQVTQMGQEVILRCVPISNHLYFYWYRQILGQKVEFLVSFYNNEISEKSEIFDDQFSVERPDGSNFTLKIRSTKLEDSAMYFCASSEGGHHSYEQYFGPGTRLTVT.

The table lists this clonotype with many counts. This chain connects TRBV29-1 to TRBJ1-2, with D perhaps TRBD1 (6 bases). This CDR3 contains 12 residues. Germline V gene sequence: CDR1 SQVTM, CDR2 ANQGSEA. Trimming took off 7 bases at V and 3 bases at J, with 12 bases between the two ends. CDR3 sequence: CSEVGGHYGYTF. The CDR3 DNA reads TGCAGCGAGGTGGGGGGGCACTATGGCTACACCTTC.

This clonotype was seen ten or more times. The chain joins TRBV7-8 to TRBJ1-2, with a tentative D call TRBD1 (6 bases). V lost 2 bases and J lost 2, with 18 bases in between. CDR1 is SGHVS, CDR2 FQNEAQ, per germline. The CDR3 totals 17 residues. The CDR3 DNA follows: TGTGCCAGCAGCTTACGGCGAAGGGGGGAAGGGAACTATGGCTACACCTTC. Amino acid sequence: CASSLRRRGEGNYGYTF.

This clonotype was detected ten times or more. The rearrangement joins TRBV27 to TRBJ2-5; TRBD2 matches 12 bases. Germline V gene lookup returns CDR1 MNHEY and CDR2 SMNVEV (reference sequence). The V and J ends lost 6 bases and 4 bases, in that order; junction bases with no gene match: 3. The CDR3 covers 14 residues. CDR3 bases: TGTGCCAGCAGAGCTAGCGGGAGGGGAGAGACCCAGTACTTC. Amino acids: CASRASGRGETQYF.

This clonotype was observed many times. DNA for the CDR3: TGTGCCAGCAGTGAGGACCGGGGGAACTATGGCTACACCTTC. It codes for CASSEDRGNYGYTF. The chain combines TRBV6-1 with TRBJ1-2; D is perhaps TRBD1 (5 bases). Germline lookup yields CDR1 MNHNS and CDR2 SASEGT. This CDR3 contains 14 residues. V lost 3 bases, J lost 2 bases, and 10 bases lay in between.

Many counts were recorded for this clonotype. The rearrangement joins TRBV6-2 or TRBV6-3 to TRBJ1-2; tentatively, D is TRBD1 (6 bases). CDR1 is MNHEY, CDR2 SVGEGT, per germline. This CDR3 spans 18 amino acids. V was clipped by 2 bases and J by 3 bases, with 22 bases between them. CDR3 coding DNA: TGTGCCAGCAGTTACGTCGGGACATTGGGCAGCTACGACTATGGCTACACCTTC. This gives the protein CASSYVGTLGSYDYGYTF.

This clonotype has ten or more counts. This chain uses TRBV5-1 with TRBJ2-7, with D possibly matching TRBD1 (5 bases). There are 12 residues in the CDR3. V shed 1 base and J shed 6 bases, with 8 bases lying between them. Germline V gives CDR1 SGHRS, CDR2 YFSETQ. CDR3 sequence: CASSLQGVEQYF. As DNA, the CDR3 is TGCGCCAGCAGCTTGCAAGGGGTCGAGCAGTACTTC.

The chain links TRBV12-3 or TRBV12-4 to TRBJ1-5, with 8 bases lining up with TRBD1. The CDR3 runs 15 residues. Unmatched junction bases numbered 4, after V lost 6 bases and J lost 0 bases. The CDR3 region is CASRMTGDSNQPQHF. The CDR3 DNA is TGTGCCAGCAGGATGACAGGGGATAGCAATCAGCCCCAGCATTTT.

This chain links TRBV29-1 with TRBJ2-7; 8 nucleotides line up with TRBD1. CDR1 is SQVTM and CDR2 is ANQGSEA in the germline V gene. This CDR3 is built from 15 residues. The V segment lost 6 bases and the J segment 1 base; nucleotides outside the gene matches: 11. DNA for the CDR3: TGCAGCGTCGCCGGACAGGGTATCCTATCCTACGAGCAGTACTTC. This encodes CSVAGQGILSYEQYF.

The table lists this clonotype with many counts. The chain recombines TRBV7-8 with TRBJ1-2, with 10 bases that match TRBD1. Germline loops: CDR1 SGHVS, CDR2 FQNEAQ. The CDR3 runs 15 residues. V trimming: 5 bases; J trimming: 3 bases; junction bases outside the gene matches: 6. In DNA form, the CDR3 reads TGTGCCAGCAGCCAATCGACAGGGGGCGACTATGGCTACACCTTC. Its protein is CASSQSTGGDYGYTF.

This clonotype was seen a few times. The chain employs TRBV7-2 and TRBJ1-1; TRBD1 is a possible D gene (5 bases). From germline, CDR1 is SGHTA and CDR2 FQGNSA. The CDR3 loop spans 16 amino acids. Trimming left V 0 bases short and J 5 bases short, with 16 bases between. This CDR3 reads CASSLALRGRGTEAFF. CDR3 coding DNA: TGTGCCAGCAGCTTAGCGCTCCGGGGAAGGGGTACTGAAGCTTTCTTT.

This clonotype was found many times. The rearrangement links TRBV19 to TRBJ1-2; 8 bases align to TRBD1. CDR3 size: 14 residues. Per the germline V gene, CDR1 is LNHDA and CDR2 is SQIVND (reference sequence). The V gene end was trimmed by 10 bases and the J gene end by 7 bases; junction bases not matched to a gene: 14. The CDR3 DNA sequence: TGTGCCACTACGGTACAGGGGGATCCTTCTGGCTACACCTTC. Protein: CATTVQGDPSGYTF.

This clonotype was seen many times. The gene calls are TRBV28 and TRBJ1-2; TRBD1 matches 7 bases. The V gene's germline CDR1 is MDHEN and CDR2 SYDVKM. After removal of 4 bases from V and 3 bases from J, the junction contained 5 bases not matched to a gene. The CDR3 covers 14 residues. The CDR3 here is CASSYPGQDYGYTF. The CDR3 DNA follows: TGTGCCAGCAGTTACCCAGGACAGGACTATGGCTACACCTTC.

This clonotype has a count of ten or more. The V gene is TRBV20-1, the J gene TRBJ1-2, with no clear D. V gave up 6 bases and J gave up 7 bases, with 15 bases separating them. The germline CDR1 and CDR2 sequences are DFQATT and SNEGSKA (reference sequence). The CDR3 runs 12 residues. The CDR3 spells CSAGRGLGGYTF. CDR3 sequence (DNA): TGCAGTGCCGGGCGAGGGCTTGGTGGCTACACCTTC.

This clonotype was recorded at least ten times. The V and J genes are TRBV27 and TRBJ1-1; possibly TRBD1 for D (6 bases). The V gene's germline CDR1 is MNHEY and CDR2 SMNVEV (reference sequence). This CDR3 has 17 amino acids. With 5 bases removed from V and 4 bases from J, the gap between germline ends came to 23 bases. The CDR3 DNA reads as TGTGCCAGCAGTAAAGGCTCCGGGACACCAAGCAGCACTGAAGCTTTCTTT. Translated: CASSKGSGTPSSTEAFF.

This clonotype was counted at least ten times. The junction differs from germline at one of its ends, possibly a read error. The rearrangement links TRBV6-1 to TRBJ2-7; D is unresolved. CDR1 is MNHNS and CDR2 is SASEGT in the germline V gene. This CDR3 is built from 12 residues. This CDR3 is CASGEGGYEQYF. The CDR3 bases are TGTGCCAGCGGTGAAGGCGGCTACGAGCAGTACTTC.

This clonotype was seen many times. The chain has TRBV20-1 and TRBJ2-3; 7 bases are a match to TRBD1. Germline V gene sequence: CDR1 DFQATT, CDR2 SNEGSKA (reference sequence). V dropped 2 bases and J dropped 1; count of bases not matched to a gene: 6. The CDR3 extends over 15 amino acids. The CDR3 spells CSARRGQLRTDTQYF. The DNA of the CDR3 is TGCAGTGCTAGAAGGGGACAGCTTCGCACAGATACGCAGTATTTT.

This clonotype was detected ten times or more. The chain has TRBV2 and TRBJ2-5; D is uncertain. The CDR3 extends over 15 amino acids. Germline CDR1 is SNHLY and CDR2 is FYNNEI. V was clipped by 2 bases and J by 2 bases, with 12 bases between them. CDR3 protein: CASSETTGSQETQYF. CDR3 in DNA: TGTGCCAGCAGTGAAACAACCGGGTCTCAAGAGACCCAGTACTTC.

This clonotype showed up many times. The chain employs TRBV10-3 and TRBJ1-2, with TRBD1 as a possible D gene (5 bases). V was pared by 3 bases and J by 4 bases, with 15 bases between. Germline CDR1 and CDR2: ENHRY and SYGVKD. The CDR3 length is 15 residues. CDR3 in amino acids: CAISDREEGSYGYTF. The CDR3 DNA reads TGTGCCATCAGTGACCGGGAGGAGGGGTCCTATGGCTACACCTTC.

In its sample, this clonotype was seen many times. V usage is TRBV12-3 or TRBV12-4 and J usage is TRBJ2-7, with 10 bases aligning to TRBD2. The trim removed 2 bases at V and 1 base at J, leaving 11 bases unmatched. CDR3 length: 18 residues. This CDR3 reads CASSLSFRTSGPSYEQYF. In DNA, the CDR3 is TGTGCCAGCAGTTTATCGTTTAGGACTAGCGGACCTTCCTACGAGCAGTACTTC.

This clonotype showed up many times. The CDR3 coding sequence is TGTGCCAGCAGTGGGACAGTGAGCTCCTATAATTCACCCCTCCACTTT. Its protein is CASSGTVSSYNSPLHF. The J gene is TRBJ1-6, the V gene TRBV28; 7 nucleotides agree with TRBD1. This CDR3 region has 16 residues. Germline CDR1 reads MDHEN; CDR2 reads SYDVKM. J gave up 0 bases and V 5 bases, and 4 bases lay outside the gene matches.

This clonotype was seen many times. The chain recombines TRBV7-4 with TRBJ1-1; 9 positions match TRBD1. The CDR3 consists of 17 residues. The ends lost 5 bases at V and 3 bases at J; junction bases unmatched: 13. Germline V CDR1 and CDR2: SGHVT, SQSDAQ. CDR3: CASSINRGRIGDTEAFF. CDR3 DNA: TGTGCCAGCAGCATAAACAGGGGGCGAATCGGAGACACTGAAGCTTTCTTT.

This clonotype was detected many times. The CDR3 region has the DNA TGTGCCAGCAGCTCGGGACAGGGCTACTACGAGCAGTACTTC. The encoded protein is CASSSGQGYYEQYF. This chain connects TRBV11-2 to TRBJ2-7; TRBD1 matches at 9 bases. This CDR3 is 14 amino acids long. With V trimmed by 4 bases and J by 3 bases, 4 bases remained unmatched. Germline V gene data show CDR1 as SGHAT and CDR2 as FQNNGV.